These T cell receptor beta chains were read from a single sample in a study of OX40 agonist ivuxolimab in advanced cancers. Clones were sequenced by immunoSEQ multiplex PCR, and TCRdb holds only the in-frame ones, with some missing. The data hold around 75,000 clones, with 88% observed a single time. The sample consisted of CD4+ or CD8+ T cells sorted from blood, taken in a trial of the OX40 agonist ivuxolimab. Receptor source: an adult with an advanced solid tumor such as melanoma, head and neck, liver or kidney cancer. Each CDR3 is given with its conserved first and last residue. A D gene is named only where the DNA matches it firmly. Clone sizes are given selectively: once, few, many, or a class where the clone is expanded.

v_call	j_call	clone_size	d_call	cdr3_aa	cdr3_nt
TRBV18	TRBJ2-2	.	.	CASSLSGSLTGELFF	TGTGCCAGCTCACTATCCGGGTCCCTCACCGGGGAGCTGTTTTTT
TRBV7-9	TRBJ1-1	.	.	CASSLPQGRVATEAFF	TGTGCCAGCAGCCTGCCCCAGGGGCGTGTAGCCACTGAAGCTTTCTTT
TRBV6-5	TRBJ2-2	once	TRBD1	CASTPGQPNTGELFF	TGTGCCAGCACCCCGGGACAGCCGAACACCGGGGAGCTGTTTTTT
TRBV21-1	TRBJ1-1	.	.	CASSKRGTLNTEAFF	TGTGCCAGCAGCAAACGGGGAACCCTTAACACTGAAGCTTTCTTT
TRBV14	TRBJ2-7	.	.	CASSPGPYEQYF	TGTGCCAGCAGCCCGGGACCCTACGAGCAGTACTTC
TRBV10-3	TRBJ2-7	.	TRBD2	CAISGTSGGSAYEQYF	TGTGCCATCAGTGGGACTAGCGGGGGGTCCGCCTACGAGCAGTACTTC
TRBV11-3	TRBJ2-7	.	TRBD1	CASSPDRDRLYF	TGTGCCAGCAGCCCAGACCGGGACAGACTGTACTTC
TRBV29-1	TRBJ1-1	few	TRBD1	CSVRGQQNTEAFF	TGCAGCGTCAGGGGACAGCAGAACACTGAAGCTTTCTTT
TRBV27	TRBJ2-3	.	TRBD2	CASRPSGGGKSTDTQYF	TGTGCCAGCAGACCCTCAGGCGGGGGGAAAAGCACAGATACGCAGTATTTT
TRBV6-4	TRBJ2-3	.	.	CASSGEARTACTDTQYF	TGTGCCAGCAGTGGGGAGGCCAGAACGGCTTGCACAGATACGCAGTATTTT
TRBV28	TRBJ1-4	.	.	CASSPPNRVGEKLFF	TGTGCCAGCAGTCCCCCCAACAGGGTAGGAGAAAAACTGTTTTTT
TRBV5-1	TRBJ2-1	.	TRBD2	CASAAGGQYNEQFF	TGCGCCAGCGCCGCGGGGGGACAATACAATGAGCAGTTCTTC
TRBV5-4	TRBJ2-3	.	TRBD2	CASSLTSGTDTQYF	TGTGCCAGCAGCCTTACTAGCGGTACAGATACGCAGTATTTT
TRBV6-5	TRBJ2-4	.	.	CASSLLGTENIQYF	TGTGCCAGCAGCCTCCTCGGTACCGAAAACATTCAGTACTTC
TRBV5-4	TRBJ1-2	.	.	CASSAGQPYGYTF	TGTGCCAGCAGCGCCGGACAGCCGTATGGCTACACCTTC
TRBV28	TRBJ1-2	.	.	CASTRGGIGYTF	TGTGCCAGCACCCGAGGGGGAATAGGCTACACCTTC
TRBV2	TRBJ2-2	.	.	CASKSSANTGELFF	TGTGCCAGCAAATCTAGCGCGAACACCGGGGAGCTGTTTTTT
TRBV4-1	TRBJ1-2	.	.	CASSQDLGAGYGYTF	TGCGCCAGCAGCCAAGATCTAGGGGCCGGCTATGGCTACACCTTC
TRBV10-3	TRBJ2-1	few	TRBD2	CAISDRSSGNEQFF	TGTGCCATCAGTGATAGGTCTAGCGGTAATGAGCAGTTCTTC
TRBV28	TRBJ2-3	once	.	CASSLSGTDTQYF	TGTGCCAGCAGTTTATCCGGGACAGATACGCAGTATTTT
TRBV2	TRBJ1-1	.	TRBD1	CAGNRGAGNTEAFF	TGTGCCGGAAACAGGGGCGCCGGGAACACTGAAGCTTTCTTT
TRBV30	TRBJ2-3	.	.	CAWSVRAGSTDTQYF	TGTGCCTGGAGTGTTCGGGCCGGAAGCACAGATACGCAGTATTTT
TRBV7-9	TRBJ1-4	.	.	CASSLGRVEEKLFF	TGTGCCAGCAGCTTAGGCAGGGTGGAGGAAAAACTGTTTTTT